A single sample gave rise to the 32 T cell receptor beta chains below, sequenced in a study of tumor-infiltrating lymphocytes in primary liver carcinoma. From unsorted bulk tissue weighing about 20-31 mg, DNA and RNA were co-extracted. Starting from 500 ng of total RNA, TCR beta cDNA was produced with a primer in the constant region. ARM-PCR, slightly modified, supplied the TCR beta libraries through three nested multiplex PCR rounds. Primers for the first two PCR rounds were TRBV1-TRBV30 forward primers and a C-beta reverse primer (about 9 cycles per round). TCRdb called the multiplex PCR reads again in MiXCR, with one record for every CDR3 protein. Here the sample spans roughly 200,000 distinct CDR3 sequences, around 81% being singletons. Sequenced sample: tumor tissue from primary liver carcinoma. Receptor source: a man aged 35-49 years with primary liver carcinoma and hepatitis B virus infection.

This clonotype was observed a few times. Its ends do not fully match the called genes, so a read error is possible. This chain links TRBV28 with TRBJ1-4; 7 nucleotides match TRBD1. The CDR3 has 17 residues. Germline V gene data show CDR1 as MDHEN and CDR2 as SYDVKM. DNA of the CDR3: TGTGCCAGCAGTTTTGGGGACAGATTTGCGACTAATGAAAATCTGTTTTTT. This translates into CASSFGDRFATNENLFF.

The chain links TRBV5-6 to TRBJ1-2; 7 bases line up with TRBD1. V gave up 3 bases and J gave up 2 bases; unmatched junction bases: 10. Germline assignment: CDR1 SGHDT and CDR2 YYEEEE. The CDR3 runs to 16 residues. CDR3 residues: CASSSCDRVVNYGYTF. The CDR3 DNA reads as TGTGCCAGCAGCTCCTGTGACAGGGTCGTCAACTATGGCTACACCTTC.

The J gene is TRBJ2-7, the V gene TRBV28; perhaps TRBD1 as D (5 bases). CDR3 length: 16 residues. Looked up from germline, CDR1 is MDHEN and CDR2 is SYDVKM. V lost 2 bases to trimming and J lost 2 bases, with 16 bases between them. CDR3 sequence: CASSLEGAFWAYEQYF. The CDR3 DNA is TGTGCCAGCAGTTTAGAAGGGGCTTTTTGGGCCTACGAGCAGTACTTC.

Concerning this clonotype: A read error may produce the germline difference seen at one junction end. The rearrangement joins TRBV28 to TRBJ2-7; TRBD1 might be the D (6 bases). The germline gives CDR1 MDHEN, CDR2 SYDVKM. The length of the CDR3 is 16 residues. CDR3 sequence: CASSPYGTWASYEQCF. CDR3 sequence (DNA): TGTGCCAGCAGTCCTTACGGGACATGGGCTTCCTACGAGCAGTGCTTC. Full variable domain (rest looked up from reference TRBV28 and TRBJ2-7): DVKVTQSSRYLVKRTGEKVFLECVQDMDHENMFWYRQDPGLGLRLIYFSYDVKMKEKGDIPEGYSVSREKKERFSLILESASTNQTSMYLCASSPYGTWASYEQCFGPGTRLTVT.

Remarks on this clonotype: The junction shows a germline mismatch at one end, possibly a read error. V gene TRBV5-1 combines with J gene TRBJ1-5; maybe TRBD1 (6 bases). Germline CDR1 is SGHRS and CDR2 is YFSETQ. The CDR3 has 13 residues. CDR3 region: CACSLDRNQPQQF. The CDR3 bases are TGCGCCTGCAGCTTGGACAGAAATCAGCCCCAGCAATTT.

For this clonotype: At one end the junction does not follow the germline gene, possibly because of a read error. V and J are TRBV2 and TRBJ2-7; D is perhaps TRBD2 (6 bases). This CDR3 is 13 amino acids long. In germline, CDR1 is SNHLY, CDR2 FYNNEI. The CDR3 protein is CASKGSGRDEQYF. CDR3 DNA sequence: TGTGCCAGCAAGGGTAGCGGTAGGGACGAGCAGTATTTC.

This clonotype has ten or more counts. The chain joins TRBV5-4 to TRBJ2-3; D tentatively reads TRBD1 or TRBD2 (6 bases each). The V end lost 5 bases, the J end lost 2 bases, and 18 bases lay between the germline ends. This CDR3 region has 16 residues. CDR1 is SGHNT, CDR2 YYREEE, per germline (reference sequence). Here the CDR3 reads CASSRPGGGYTDTQYF. The CDR3 DNA is TGTGCCAGCAGTCGCCCCGGAGGGGGATACACAGATACGCAGTATTTT.

This clonotype was counted a single time. Given the absence of the conserved phenylalanine or tryptophan at the CDR3 end, a read error is likely. The V call is TRBV28, the J call TRBJ1-1; no definite D call. Trimming cost V 7 bases and J 1 base, with 16 bases left between them. This CDR3 region has 15 residues. CDR1 and CDR2 (germline): MDHEN, SYDVKM. CDR3 sequence (DNA): TGTGCCAGCATCATTGGACGGATTCGGAACACTGAAGCTTTCCTT. The encoded protein is CASIIGRIRNTEAFL.

This clonotype was seen just once. This may come from a read error, since a much larger clone is one base off. The V call is TRBV30, the J call TRBJ1-1; D remains unclear. CDR3 length equals 13 residues. The germline CDR1 and CDR2 sequences are GTSNPN and SVGIG (reference sequence). CDR3 protein: CGWSNGMNTEAFF. CDR3 in DNA: TGTGGCTGGAGTAACGGTATGAACACTGAAGCTTTCTTT.

The sample holds one count of this clonotype. V and J are TRBV11-2 and TRBJ2-5; D is uncertain. V was shortened by 9 bases and J by 5 bases, with 31 bases between the two germline ends. Germline V gene lookup returns CDR1 SGHAT and CDR2 FQNNGV. The CDR3 extends over 18 amino acids. CDR3 sequence (DNA): TGTGCCAGTAGCCCTAACTCAATCCAGGATACTGGTCGGGAGACCCAGTACTTC. Amino acids: CASSPNSIQDTGRETQYF.

This sequence joins TRBV28 and TRBJ2-7; 11 nucleotides align to TRBD1. The CDR3 covers 15 residues. Germline lookup yields CDR1 MDHEN and CDR2 SYDVKM. The J segment lost 0 bases and the V segment lost 7 bases, leaving 5 bases of the junction unmatched. As DNA, the CDR3 is TGTGCCAGCACGACCGGGACAGGGGGCTCCTACGAGCAGTACTTC. Its protein is CASTTGTGGSYEQYF.

Turning to this clonotype: At one of its ends the junction is not consistent with the germline gene, which may arise from a read error. The genes are TRBV4-3 and TRBJ2-5, with 11 positions matching TRBD2. CDR1 and CDR2 (germline): LGHNA, YSLEER. CDR3 length: 17 residues. CDR3 region: CASGQAASGRTGETQYF. In nucleotides, the CDR3 is TGTGCCAGCGGTCAAGCGGCTAGCGGGAGGACTGGTGAGACCCAGTACTTC.

The V and J genes are TRBV7-9 and TRBJ2-7; D gene unclear. In germline, CDR1 is SEHNR, CDR2 FQNEAQ (reference sequence). V gave up 10 bases and J gave up 0 bases, with 13 bases separating them. The CDR3 covers 13 residues. The DNA for the CDR3 is TGTGCCACCAGGTTAGGCAGCTCCTACGAGCAGTACTTC. It is translated as CATRLGSSYEQYF.

In regard to this clonotype: One end of the junction is discordant with germline, which a read error may explain. This rearrangement joins TRBV14 to TRBJ2-1, with D tentatively TRBD2 (6 bases). This CDR3 contains 13 residues. Germline loops: CDR1 SGHDN, CDR2 FVKESK. The CDR3 coding sequence is TGTGCCAGCAACCAACTAGAGGGAGGAGAGCAGTTCTTC. Residues: CASNQLEGGEQFF.

Comment on this clonotype: This may be a read error: a much more frequent sequence differs by one nucleotide. This chain uses TRBV20-1 with TRBJ2-5; D ambiguous. The CDR3 loop spans 15 amino acids. Germline V gene sequence: CDR1 DFQATT, CDR2 SNEGSKA (reference sequence). The CDR3 protein is CRQTTDGNTQETQYF. DNA of the CDR3: TGCAGACAGACCACTGACGGAAATACCCAGGAGACCCAGTACTTC.

In regard to this clonotype: The junction does not match germline at one end; this may be a read error. The chain links TRBV5-1 to TRBJ2-2; tentatively, D is TRBD2 (6 bases). Looked up from germline, CDR1 is SGHRS and CDR2 is YFSETQ. CDR3 length: 16 residues. CDR3 loop: CASIWTTPANTGELLF. The CDR3 DNA is TGCGCCAGCATCTGGACTACCCCGGCGAATACCGGGGAGCTGCTTTTT.

The chain recombines TRBV18 with TRBJ2-1, with D unresolved. Germline loops: CDR1 KGHSH, CDR2 LQKENI. The CDR3 contains 14 residues. Trimming removed 3 bases at V and 4 bases at J, with 10 bases between. CDR3 nucleotide sequence: TGTGCCAGCTCACCTTCGATGGGGTACAATGAGCAGTTCTTC. Encoded protein: CASSPSMGYNEQFF.

Comments on this clonotype: A read error is likely, as this CDR3 ends without the conserved phenylalanine or tryptophan. The limits of the CDR3 on the DNA are not certain, so only TCRdb's listed CDR3 is given. The chain uses TRBV11-2 and TRBJ2-2; TRBD1 is the table's D call, not checked against the DNA. CDR1 is SGHAT, CDR2 FQNNGV, per germline. The CDR3 is 15 residues long, ends included. The CDR3 here is CASSLGTGVTGESFL.

Notes on this clonotype: The junction shows a germline mismatch at one end, possibly a read error. The J gene is TRBJ2-7, the V gene TRBV5-4; D perhaps matches TRBD1 (6 bases). This CDR3 region has 14 residues. The V gene's germline CDR1 is SGHNT and CDR2 YYREEE (reference sequence). CDR3 region: CASRLQAGTNEQYF. In nucleotides, the CDR3 is TGTGCCAGCAGGTTGCAAGCAGGGACAAACGAGCAGTATTTC.

V is TRBV4-3 and J is TRBJ1-5, with D possibly TRBD1 on 5 matching bases. The V gene's germline CDR1 is LGHNA and CDR2 YSLEER. The V gene lost 4 bases and the J gene lost 10 bases, with 29 bases spanning the gap. The CDR3 contains 18 residues. The CDR3 coding sequence is TGCGCCAGCAGCCGAGATAGAATTGGTGGGACCTCCAGGCAACCCCAGCATTTT. As protein: CASSRDRIGGTSRQPQHF.

A word on this clonotype: Germline and junction disagree at one end, which may indicate a read error. The V call is TRBV6-1, the J call TRBJ2-3, with unresolved D. Germline lookup yields CDR1 MNHNS and CDR2 SASEGT. The CDR3 length is 11 residues. The CDR3 is CAGSQTETQYF. CDR3 nucleotide sequence: TGTGCCGGCAGTCAAACAGAAACGCAGTATTTT.

This clonotype was observed a few times. The J gene is TRBJ2-1, the V gene TRBV29-1; perhaps TRBD2 as D (5 bases). The CDR3 extends over 16 amino acids. V dropped 4 bases and J dropped 4 bases, with 20 bases sitting between them. The V gene's germline CDR1 is SQVTM and CDR2 ANQGSEA. The CDR3 DNA reads as TGCAGCGTTGGGTATAGAGCGGCATCTGTATACAATGAGCAGTTCTTC. Translated, it gives CSVGYRAASVYNEQFF.

Concerning this clonotype itself: The junction differs from germline at one of its ends, possibly a read error. This rearrangement joins TRBV28 to TRBJ2-1; 11 bases are a match to TRBD2. CDR1 and CDR2 from the germline V gene are MDHEN and SYDVKM. This CDR3 has 18 amino acids. The CDR3 DNA sequence: TGTGCCAGCAGTCCCCTCGGAGTAGCGGGAGGGCCCTACGATGAGCAGTTCTTC. This translates into CASSPLGVAGGPYDEQFF.

As for this clonotype: No conserved phenylalanine or tryptophan ends this CDR3, so it is likely a read error. This chain uses TRBV6-1 with TRBJ2-7, with 8 positions matching TRBD2. The CDR3 contains 17 residues. The germline CDR1 and CDR2 sequences are MNHNS and SASEGT. CDR3 region: CASSVAGSASGSCEQYL. CDR3 DNA sequence: TGTGCCAGCAGTGTAGCGGGGAGTGCTAGCGGCTCCTGCGAGCAGTACTTA.

Comment on this clonotype: It may be a read error: a sequence one base away is much more abundant. This CDR3 is missing its conserved last phenylalanine or tryptophan, likely due to a read error. The CDR3 coding sequence is TGTGCCAGCAGCCTCGGGCAGGAGCTTGTGACCCAGTACTTA. This codes for CASSLGQELVTQYL. The V and J genes are TRBV28 and TRBJ2-5, with D unresolved. Germline CDR1 is MDHEN and CDR2 is SYDVKM. This CDR3 is 14 amino acids long. V was trimmed by 6 bases and J by 7 bases, leaving 18 bases between them.

On this clonotype: The junction shows a germline mismatch at one end, possibly a read error. V usage is TRBV28 and J usage is TRBJ2-4, with D possibly TRBD1 on 6 matching bases. Germline values: CDR1 MDHEN, CDR2 SYDVKM. This CDR3 comprises 14 residues. In DNA form, the CDR3 reads TGTGCCAGCAATTTAAGGGCGTTCGGGGACATTCAGAACTTC. Its protein product is CASNLRAFGDIQNF.

This clonotype was seen only a few times. With a much larger clone just one base away, this may be a read error. The chain recombines TRBV5-1 with TRBJ2-5, with D perhaps TRBD1 (6 bases). Germline V gene data show CDR1 as SGHRS and CDR2 as YFSETQ. The CDR3 runs 13 residues. This chain's CDR3 is CASSFTGQETQHF. CDR3 in DNA: TGCGCCAGCAGCTTCACAGGGCAGGAGACCCAGCACTTC.

This chain links TRBV10-2 with TRBJ2-7; D may match TRBD1 or TRBD2 (5 bases each). Trimming removed 4 bases at V and 0 bases at J, with 13 bases between. The V gene's germline CDR1 is WSHSY and CDR2 SAAADI. CDR3 length: 15 amino acids. The DNA of the CDR3 is TGCGCCAGCAGTGGGGGCGGGTGGAGCTCCTACGAGCAGTACTTC. It specifies CASSGGGWSSYEQYF.

Turning to this clonotype: The junction and the germline gene differ at one end; a read error may be behind it. The chain couples TRBV6-1 to TRBJ2-1, with 10 bases aligning to TRBD2. Germline lookup yields CDR1 MNHNS and CDR2 SASEGT. The CDR3 loop spans 15 amino acids. Here the CDR3 DNA reads TGTGCCAGCAGTGAATCTAGCGGGAGCTACTATGAGCACTTCTTC. Its protein is CASSESSGSYYEHFF.

The rearrangement uses TRBV7-2 and TRBJ2-5, with a weak D call TRBD1 (6 bases). The germline V gene has CDR1 SGHTA and CDR2 FQGNSA. With 5 bases removed from V and 5 bases from J, the gap between germline ends came to 12 bases. The CDR3 is 13 residues long. The CDR3 protein is CASSPYREETQYF. The CDR3 DNA sequence: TGTGCCAGCAGCCCCTACAGGGAGGAGACCCAGTACTTC. The full variable domain, its missing parts supplied by reference TRBV7-2 and TRBJ2-5, is GAGVSQSPSNKVTEKGKDVELRCDPISGHTALYWYRQSLGQGLEFLIYFQGNSAPDKSGLPSDRFSAERTGGSVSTLTIQRTQQEDSAVYLCASSPYREETQYFGPGTRLLVL.

CDR3 in amino acids: CASCRDRASDYEQYF. The DNA for the CDR3 is TGCGCCAGCTGCCGAGATCGGGCTAGCGACTACGAGCAGTACTTC. The J gene is TRBJ2-7, the V gene TRBV4-3, with a possible D match to TRBD2 (6 bases). The germline gives CDR1 LGHNA, CDR2 YSLEER. Trimming took 8 bases from V and 3 from J, leaving 20 bases between them. The CDR3 length is 15 residues.

At least ten counts were recorded for this clonotype. The chain links TRBV30 to TRBJ1-5, with 10 bases that match TRBD1. The J segment lost 6 bases and the V segment lost 5 bases, leaving 7 bases of the junction unmatched. Per germline, CDR1 GTSNPN and CDR2 SVGIG (reference sequence). This CDR3 comprises 14 residues. Written as DNA, the CDR3 is TGTGCCTGGGGGGGACAGGGGCGGACTCAGCCCCAGCATTTT. Translating gives CAWGGQGRTQPQHF.